The 24 T cell receptor beta chains in this list originate from one sample, sequenced in a study of cytomegalovirus exposure and HLA in healthy donors. It was with 60 Vbeta and 13 Jbeta primers that the PCR ran. Method: immunoSEQ multiplex PCR; TCRdb's copy keeps in-frame clones and lacks some. This table holds around 130,000 clones, 61% found once. Source material: PBMCs. These receptors all come from a male donor in good health and CMV-seronegative.

This clone was detected only a few times. At one of its ends the junction is not consistent with the germline gene, which may arise from a read error. V usage is TRBV7-6 and J usage is TRBJ1-1, with a tentative D call TRBD1 (6 bases). CDR1 and CDR2 (germline): SGHVS, FNYEAQ. The CDR3 extends over 12 amino acids. The CDR3 DNA sequence: TGTGCCAGCAGCCCTAGGGACACCGAAGCTTTCTTT. This codes for CASSPRDTEAFF.

This clone has only a few counts. The chain has TRBV19 and TRBJ1-6; a weak D match, TRBD1 (6 bases). This CDR3 spans 13 amino acids. V shed 5 bases and J shed 8 bases, with 10 bases lying between them. CDR1 and CDR2 from the germline V gene are LNHDA and SQIVND (reference sequence). CDR3 residues: CASSWTEYSPLHF. The CDR3 DNA reads as TGTGCCAGTAGTTGGACAGAATATTCACCCCTCCACTTT.

V gene TRBV7-6 combines with J gene TRBJ2-7, with 9 positions matching TRBD1. Germline values: CDR1 SGHVS, CDR2 FNYEAQ. This CDR3 region has 15 residues. Germline trimming cut 5 bases from V and 5 bases from J; bases unmatched to any gene: 10. CDR3 sequence reads: CASSLTGGVWDEQYF. The CDR3 DNA follows: TGTGCCAGCAGCCTGACAGGGGGGGTTTGGGACGAGCAGTACTTC.

There are a few counts of this clone. The chain is built from TRBV7-2 and TRBJ2-3; TRBD2 might be the D (6 bases). Germline lookup yields CDR1 SGHTA and CDR2 FQGNSA. V was shortened by 0 bases and J by 8 bases, with 9 bases between the two germline ends. This CDR3 is built from 13 residues. CDR3 in DNA: TGTGCCAGCAGCTTAGCGGAGACTAGTACGCAGTATTTT. Translating it yields CASSLAETSTQYF.

The chain has TRBV4-3 and TRBJ2-2; TRBD2 is a possible D gene (6 bases). This CDR3 spans 14 amino acids. Trimming took off 4 bases at V and 2 bases at J, with 8 bases between the two ends. CDR1 and CDR2 (germline): LGHNA, YSLEER. The DNA for the CDR3 is TGCGCCAGCAGCCCGGGACTTAACACCGGGGAGCTGTTTTTT. Translating gives CASSPGLNTGELFF.

This chain connects TRBV6-6 to TRBJ1-1; 10 nucleotides match TRBD1. The ends lost 0 bases at V and 5 bases at J; junction bases unmatched: 3. Germline V gene data show CDR1 as MNHNY and CDR2 as SVGAGI (reference sequence). The CDR3 has 15 residues. The CDR3 here is CASSYSPDRGTEAFF. DNA for the CDR3: TGTGCCAGCAGTTACTCCCCGGACAGGGGGACTGAAGCTTTCTTT.

The rearrangement joins TRBV5-4 to TRBJ2-3; D not resolved. The V gene's germline CDR1 is SGHNT and CDR2 YYREEE (reference sequence). The length of the CDR3 is 14 residues. V dropped 4 bases and J dropped 2 bases, with 11 bases sitting between them. In DNA, the CDR3 is TGTGCCAGCAGCCCCCCACGGTACACAGATACGCAGTATTTT. This encodes CASSPPRYTDTQYF.

This clone came up a few times. The chain has TRBV28 and TRBJ2-7; D unresolved. This CDR3 is built from 11 residues. CDR1 is MDHEN, CDR2 SYDVKM, per germline. Trimming pared 2 bases from V and 5 bases from J, leaving 4 bases between. CDR3 loop: CASSLLDEQYF. For the CDR3, the DNA is TGTGCCAGCAGTTTACTCGACGAGCAGTACTTC.

V and J are TRBV5-1 and TRBJ2-1, with D maybe TRBD1 (5 bases). Germline V gene lookup returns CDR1 SGHRS and CDR2 YFSETQ. The CDR3 sequence is 15 residues long. The ends were cut back, 0 bases at V and 7 bases at J, with 14 bases in the middle. CDR3 in amino acids: CASSLGPGQGNEQFF. DNA of the CDR3: TGCGCCAGCAGCTTGGGACCCGGGCAGGGTAATGAGCAGTTCTTC.

J is TRBJ1-5 and V is TRBV19; possible D gene TRBD1, 6 bases. The CDR3 is made up of 15 amino acids. Germline CDR1 LNHDA, CDR2 SQIVND (reference sequence). V lost 7 bases and J lost 1, with 14 bases in between. The CDR3 sequence is CASTSSGTSNQPQHF. DNA for the CDR3: TGTGCCAGTACCTCCTCAGGGACAAGCAATCAGCCCCAGCATTTT.

The rearrangement joins TRBV7-3 to TRBJ1-1; 7 nucleotides align to TRBD1. V was pared by 5 bases and J by 4 bases, with 4 bases of the junction left unmatched. CDR3 size: 13 residues. Per germline, CDR1 SGHTA and CDR2 FQGTGA. The CDR3 reads CASSTQGGTEAFF. As DNA, the CDR3 is TGTGCCAGCAGCACCCAGGGGGGCACTGAAGCTTTCTTT.

The gene calls are TRBV7-2 and TRBJ2-7, with D uncertain. Looked up from germline, CDR1 is SGHTA and CDR2 is FQGNSA. This CDR3 has 15 amino acids. Trimming cost V 3 bases and J 3 bases, with 15 bases left between them. CDR3: CASSFFSAPFYEQYF. The CDR3 DNA reads as TGTGCCAGCAGCTTCTTTAGTGCGCCTTTCTACGAGCAGTACTTC.

This chain uses TRBV18 with TRBJ2-4, with TRBD1 matching 10 bases. Germline V lookup: CDR1 KGHSH, CDR2 LQKENI. Germline trimming cut 2 bases from V and 10 bases from J; bases unmatched to any gene: 8. This CDR3 contains 15 residues. CDR3 loop: CASSPMTGGAEIQYF. The CDR3 DNA is TGTGCCAGCTCACCAATGACAGGGGGCGCGGAAATTCAGTACTTC.

The V call is TRBV19, the J call TRBJ2-1, with 12 positions matching TRBD2. The CDR3 is 15 amino acids. V lost 7 bases, J lost 7 bases, and 8 bases stayed unmatched. CDR1 is LNHDA, CDR2 SQIVND, per germline (reference sequence). The CDR3 DNA reads as TGTGCCAGTACCCTACTAGCGGGGGGCGGTAATGAGCAGTTCTTC. It codes for CASTLLAGGGNEQFF.

The genes are TRBV7-9 and TRBJ1-2; 8 bases align to TRBD1. The germline V gene has CDR1 SEHNR and CDR2 FQNEAQ (reference sequence). The J segment lost 4 bases and the V segment lost 5 bases, leaving 6 bases of the junction unmatched. This CDR3 is built from 14 residues. The CDR3 sequence is CASSQYDRGYGYTF. As DNA, the CDR3 is TGTGCCAGCAGCCAATATGACAGGGGCTATGGCTACACCTTC.

This clone was counted between two and nine times. The chain joins TRBV11-2 to TRBJ2-7, with 7 positions matching TRBD1. CDR1 is SGHAT, CDR2 FQNNGV, per germline. After removal of 5 bases from V and 6 bases from J, the junction contained 10 bases not matched to a gene. This CDR3 is built from 14 residues. The DNA for the CDR3 is TGTGCCAGCAGCCAATCGAGGGGGCCAGGCGAGCAGTACTTC. It encodes CASSQSRGPGEQYF.

This chain uses TRBV7-9 with TRBJ1-1, with D possibly being TRBD1 (5 bases). Deletions cut 6 bases from V and 1 base from J, with 9 bases between. The germline V gene has CDR1 SEHNR and CDR2 FQNEAQ (reference sequence). CDR3 length equals 13 residues. The CDR3 spells CASSTQGNTEAFF. DNA of the CDR3: TGTGCCAGCAGTACCCAGGGGAACACTGAAGCTTTCTTT.

This clone has more than one count but fewer than ten. The genes are TRBV5-4 and TRBJ1-2; 12 bases are shared with TRBD1. Germline assignment: CDR1 SGHNT and CDR2 YYREEE (reference sequence). V lost 4 bases, J lost 8 bases, and 12 bases stayed unmatched. The CDR3 sequence is 16 residues long. This chain's CDR3 is CASSGDPGQGARGYTF. CDR3 sequence (DNA): TGTGCCAGCAGCGGGGATCCGGGACAGGGGGCGCGAGGCTACACCTTC. Using reference TRBV5-4 and TRBJ1-2 for the parts outside the CDR3, the full variable domain is ETGVTQSPTHLIKTRGQQVTLRCSSQSGHNTVSWYQQALGQGPQFIFQYYREEENGRGNFPPRFSGLQFPNYSSELNVNALELDDSALYLCASSGDPGQGARGYTFGSGTRLTVV.

The chain links TRBV13 to TRBJ2-7; D is possibly TRBD2 (6 bases). The V end was cut by 1 base, the J end by 2 bases, with 15 bases between. The CDR3 contains 16 residues. Germline V gene lookup returns CDR1 PRHDT and CDR2 FYEKMQ (reference sequence). For the CDR3, the DNA is TGTGCCAGCAGCTTAGATGGGGGGAAAAATGCCTACGAGCAGTACTTC. Amino acids: CASSLDGGKNAYEQYF.

The chain recombines TRBV11-2 with TRBJ2-7; D is perhaps TRBD1 (6 bases). The length of the CDR3 is 15 residues. With 5 bases removed from V and 0 bases from J, the gap between germline ends came to 14 bases. Germline V gives CDR1 SGHAT, CDR2 FQNNGV. CDR3 nucleotide sequence: TGTGCCAGCAGCCGAACAGGGAAAGGCTCCTACGAGCAGTACTTC. Protein sequence: CASSRTGKGSYEQYF.

This rearrangement joins TRBV7-2 to TRBJ1-6; D is unclear. The CDR3 spans 15 residues. Germline values: CDR1 SGHTA, CDR2 FQGNSA. Trimming shortened V by 4 bases and J by 7 bases, and 14 bases separated the two germline ends. The CDR3 is CASSSRPIINSPLHF. In nucleotides, the CDR3 is TGTGCCAGCAGCTCGCGGCCCATTATAAATTCACCCCTCCACTTT.

With respect to this clone: One end of the junction varies from germline; a read error may be responsible. V and J are TRBV5-1 and TRBJ1-2; TRBD1 might be the D (6 bases). The CDR3 spans 14 residues. Germline assignment: CDR1 SGHRS and CDR2 YFSETQ. Written as DNA, the CDR3 is TGCGCCAGCAGCGTGACAGGAACAAACTATGGCTACCCCTTC. This gives the protein CASSVTGTNYGYPF.

The chain uses TRBV10-2 and TRBJ2-1, with a tentative D call TRBD2 (7 bases). The CDR3 has 17 residues. Trimming stripped 3 bases from V and 5 bases from J, with 20 bases between. Germline loops: CDR1 WSHSY, CDR2 SAAADI. CDR3 sequence (DNA): TGCGCCAGCAGTGAAATCGTGGGGCGGGGGCCCGACAATGAGCAGTTCTTC. Its translation: CASSEIVGRGPDNEQFF.

In its sample, this clone was seen a few times. This chain connects TRBV4-3 to TRBJ2-2; D uncertain. Per germline, CDR1 LGHNA and CDR2 YSLEER. V was cut by 3 bases and J by 6 bases, with 17 bases left in between. There are 16 residues in the CDR3. The CDR3 DNA sequence: TGCGCCAGCAGCCAGGAGACCCCACCGAGGCCCGGGGAGCTGTTTTTT. It translates to CASSQETPPRPGELFF.